This TCR beta chain was retrieved from a study of T cell changes during pregnancy in multiple sclerosis (dated by TCRdb to between 2017 and 2020). Background on the whole study: Changes in the T cell repertoire over the course of pregnancy were examined in this study in women with multiple sclerosis.

Libraries came from the immunoSEQ multiplex PCR assay. TCRdb took over this immuneACCESS table, retaining in-frame rearrangements with V and J assigned. Such tables are incomplete; in checked studies, under half of the missing clones stem from an unresolved V gene, and the remainder is unexplained. Here the sample has around 110,000 clones; roughly 90% occur a single time. In total, the top ten clones hold over 0.65% of the sample. In regard to this clone: Its antigen target is currently unknown. Base qualities are missing; no much larger clone stands one base away.

Taken from cysteine to phenylalanine, the CDR3 has 14 residues. The only DNA kept is the CDR3, 42 bases in frame from the first base. The V end gives up 0 bases and the J end 14 bases, leaving 6 bases in the junction not matched to a gene. The CDR1 and CDR2 encoded by the germline V gene (reference sequence) are LNHNV and YYDKDF. The origin of this receptor is a female donor in good health, enrolled as a control in a pregnancy study. Recombination connected TRBV15 to TRBJ1-6; 8 nucleotides in the junction match TRBD1. This sample comprised peripheral blood, obtained in the third trimester of pregnancy. The CDR3 protein sequence reads: CATSRDLGQVTLHF. Read as DNA, the sequence is TGTGCCACCAGCAGAGATCTGGGACAGGTTACCCTCCACTTT.